This T cell receptor beta chain is drawn from a study of T cell responses to AZD1222 COVID-19 vaccine (dated by TCRdb to the early 2020s). For context, the study as a whole: AZD1222 recipients with second doses at about 4 weeks or about 12 weeks were pooled, because spike-specific TCR depth and breadth did not differ between schedules. TCR sequencing covered about 230 trial participants: about 210 given two doses of AZD1222 and some 25 given two doses of MenACWY control vaccine. Trial participants were enrolled by age into subgroups of 18-55, 56-69 and 70-plus years, and around 150, 29 and 61 TCR-sequenced participants, respectively, were included in these subgroups. The paper as a whole reports these results and caveats: Only six or seven AZD1222 recipients were SARS-CoV-2 seropositive at baseline, limiting conclusions about previously exposed vaccinees. After two AZD1222 doses, both the breadth and the depth of spike-specific TCRs were significantly higher than at day 0 and than in MenACWY recipients. Reportedly, almost half of the unique spike-specific TCRs recognized epitopes lying outside the regions that are mutated in the B.1.351 and B.1.1.7 variants. The 56-69-year group was small, and its depth increase did not reach significance, likely because of low power. Participants were mostly white British and included more females than males, and it was suggested by the authors that clonal diversity may have been underestimated. CD4 TCRs associated with the vaccine covered the entire spike protein, and the dominant responses were in regions 160-218 and 743-854. Because no day 14 peak-response samples were available, the repertoires could be characterized only after the peak T cell response.

Turning to this clone: It lacks a known antigen. Base qualities are not recorded, but no much larger clone differs from it by a single base.

Interpreted using the paper, the time point label stands for: baseline before first vaccination. Samples from vaccinated people were obtained from the UK trials COV001 and COV002, which included a single-blind randomized controlled phase 2/3 trial of AZD1222 (ChAdOx1 nCoV-19) in healthy adults. For TCRbeta chain sequencing, PBMC samples from trial participants were taken at day 0 and at day 28 after the second dose. At the junction V is shortened by 4 bases and J by 3 bases, with 13 bases in between. CDR1 is given as SGHRS and CDR2 as YFSETQ, both from the germline V gene. The CDR3 contains 14 residues, cysteine and phenylalanine counted. The kept DNA is CDR3 alone, 42 bases in frame from the first base. The CDR3 regions of human TCRbeta chains were analyzed by immunosequencing. Concerning the study's data processing: Repertoire TCRs were checked for matches against a reference library of SARS-CoV-2-specific TCRs that had been generated using the MIRA antigen-specificity platform. Breadth meant the fraction of unique TCRs that were SARS-CoV-2-associated, whereas depth meant the fraction of total T cells that were SARS-CoV-2-associated. Using the MIRA data, each spike-specific TCR was assigned both to the spike region to which the TCR was reactive and to a CD4 or CD8 class. Log10-transformed breadth and depth values were compared by one-way ANOVA with Sidak's multiple comparisons tests. TCRdb mirrors the immuneACCESS table, restricted to in-frame sequences. Some clones are absent from its copies; in checked studies, under half trace to an unresolved V gene, and the reason for the others is unknown. V and J calls and clone size are those listed in that table; D and trimming were worked out from the DNA. Across this sample there are 130,000 or so clones, with about 93% seen only once. The ten largest account for more than 0.7% of the sample.

The starting material was peripheral blood, obtained on day 0 of AZD1222 vaccination. The rearrangement joined TRBV5-1 to TRBJ1-1; the D gene lacks a confident call. This TCR derives from an adult in good health. The CDR3 has the sequence CASSTDGSDTEAFF. The DNA sequence is given as TGCGCCAGCAGCACGGATGGCTCCGACACTGAAGCTTTCTTT.